This paragraph covers one TCR beta chain sequence. Its target is unknown. A J-beta primer mix and a sample-barcoded 5' primer were used in a second PCR of roughly 6 to 11 cycles. The template-switch adaptor, which had 12 random nucleotides, put a tag on each cDNA molecule. One entry per CDR3 protein, called by TCRdb with MiXCR from the 5' RACE reads. The sample contains around 1.1 million distinct CDR3 sequences, more than 30% of which appear only once. Germline lookup yields CDR1 SGHDN and CDR2 FVKESK. This CDR3 has 15 amino acids. V lost 1 base, J lost 6 bases, and 6 bases stayed unmatched. The donors, all healthy, were Caucasians living in Russia, aged roughly 6 to 95. These data originate in a study of blood T cells in healthy people across ages. Study-level results: Observed TCR beta diversity showed a strong correlation with the percentage of naive T cells as measured by flow cytometry.

The sequence derives from a man aged 18 to 30 in good health. Sequenced input: blood. The rearrangement links TRBV14 to TRBJ2-1; TRBD2 matches at 7 bases. In nucleotides, the CDR3 is TGTGCCAGCAGCCAAGGCCTTGGGGGGGGCAATGAGCAGTTCTTC. Its translation: CASSQGLGGGNEQFF.